The sequence of this TCR beta chain was determined in a study of blood T cell repertoires in COVID-19. Recruitment covered about 25 US areas and drew participants whose ages spanned roughly 18 to 100 years. Contact with a PCR-confirmed or clinician-diagnosed COVID-19 case occurred within 2 weeks of entry. Trimming at V came to 5 bases and at J to 2 bases, leaving 10 bases not matched to a gene. Germline assignment: CDR1 SGHAT and CDR2 FQNNGV. The CDR3 contains 16 residues. This clone appeared once. Measured with immunoSEQ multiplex PCR; TCRdb has only the in-frame clones, and not every one. Of approximately 250,000 clones detected, approximately 90% appear once; the ten largest clones hold approximately 3%.

Sequenced: PBMCs or T cells enriched from blood (not recorded which). The receptor was derived from a man aged 35 to 55 who had been exposed to COVID-19. The V call is TRBV11-2, the J call TRBJ1-2, with 8 bases aligning to TRBD1. This CDR3 is CASSGTPRGRNYGYTF. In DNA, the CDR3 is TGTGCCAGCAGCGGAACTCCCAGGGGGCGAAACTATGGCTACACCTTC.